Below, 20 T cell receptor beta chains from the same sample are listed, as sequenced in a study of blood T cell repertoires in COVID-19. Only in-frame clones appear in the TCRdb table, and some are missing; sequencing was by immunoSEQ multiplex PCR. The repertoire holds roughly 500,000 clones, 75% to 90% seen once, with roughly 3.1% in the top ten. The sequencing sample was made of peripheral blood. The receptors shown here come from a human donor in a cohort sampled during active COVID-19.

V is TRBV28 and J is TRBJ1-1; D is perhaps TRBD1 (5 bases). V lost 7 bases and J lost 6, with 21 bases in between. Germline CDR1 and CDR2: MDHEN and SYDVKM. This CDR3 comprises 15 residues. For the CDR3, the DNA is TGTGCCAGCACCCCAACCGGGGGGGGGTTGGCTGAAGCTTTCTTT. Its protein product is CASTPTGGGLAEAFF.

The chain employs TRBV9 and TRBJ1-2; TRBD1 is a possible D gene (6 bases). The V end lost 8 bases, the J end lost 2 bases, and 13 bases lay between the germline ends. Germline V CDR1 and CDR2: SGDLS, YYNGEE. This CDR3 has 13 residues. The CDR3 nucleotides are TGTGCCAGTTCGGACAGATCCAACTATGGCTACACCTTC. It specifies CASSDRSNYGYTF.

The chain couples TRBV5-1 to TRBJ1-1; 8 positions agree with TRBD1. From germline, CDR1 is SGHRS and CDR2 YFSETQ. Losses at the gene ends were 7 bases for V and 5 bases for J; bases not matched to a gene: 7. The CDR3 length is 13 residues. This CDR3 reads CASGDRDRTEAFF. The CDR3 DNA follows: TGCGCCAGCGGCGACCGGGACAGGACTGAAGCTTTCTTT.

This chain uses TRBV6-5 with TRBJ2-3, with 14 bases matching TRBD2. The CDR3 covers 12 residues. Germline V gives CDR1 MNHEY, CDR2 SVGAGI. J was trimmed by 14 bases and V by 2 bases; bases with no gene match: 0. The CDR3 DNA sequence: TGTGCCAGCAGTTACGGACTAGCGGGAGGGTATTTT. Translating gives CASSYGLAGGYF.

The CDR3 DNA follows: TGTGCCAGCAGAAGGAGTGGACAGGGCAATCAGCCCCAGCATTTT. This encodes CASRRSGQGNQPQHF. The chain couples TRBV27 to TRBJ1-5, with 7 bases that match TRBD1. Trimming at V came to 6 bases and at J to 2 bases, leaving 7 bases not matched to a gene. Germline loops: CDR1 MNHEY, CDR2 SMNVEV (reference sequence). The CDR3 has 15 amino acids.

This chain connects TRBV30 to TRBJ1-6; D remains ambiguous. The germline V and J ends were trimmed by 1 base and 7 bases, with 8 bases remaining between them. Germline V gene lookup returns CDR1 GTSNPN and CDR2 SVGIG (reference sequence). This CDR3 has 13 amino acids. Here the CDR3 DNA reads TGTGCCTGGAGTGATTATCCCAATTCACCCCTCCACTTT. It is translated as CAWSDYPNSPLHF.

V and J are TRBV5-1 and TRBJ2-1; 7 bases agree with TRBD2. The CDR3 runs to 15 residues. CDR1 and CDR2 from the germline V gene are SGHRS and YFSETQ. The V gene end was trimmed by 1 base and the J gene end by 5 bases; junction bases not matched to a gene: 6. The CDR3 sequence is CASSLFGTTHNEQFF. CDR3 nucleotide sequence: TGCGCCAGCAGCTTGTTTGGGACTACCCACAATGAGCAGTTCTTC.

This rearrangement joins TRBV6-4 to TRBJ2-1, with a weak D call TRBD2 (6 bases). Looked up from germline, CDR1 is MRHNA and CDR2 is SNTAGT. Trimming left V 3 bases short and J 10 bases short, with 16 bases between. CDR3 size: 14 residues. DNA for the CDR3: TGTGCCAGCAGTGATGGGCTAGCGCTGGACGAGCAGTTCTTC. This codes for CASSDGLALDEQFF.

V and J are TRBV7-2 and TRBJ1-3; TRBD1 might be the D (6 bases). This CDR3 is built from 15 residues. CDR1 is SGHTA and CDR2 is FQGNSA in the germline V gene. The V gene lost 4 bases and the J gene lost 0 bases, with 10 bases spanning the gap. For the CDR3, the DNA is TGTGCCAGCAGCTCCGTCAGGGGCTCTGGAAACACCATATATTTT. This gives the protein CASSSVRGSGNTIYF. The full variable domain, with the rest looked up from reference TRBV7-2 and TRBJ1-3, is GAGVSQSPSNKVTEKGKDVELRCDPISGHTALYWYRQSLGQGLEFLIYFQGNSAPDKSGLPSDRFSAERTGGSVSTLTIQRTQQEDSAVYLCASSSVRGSGNTIYFGEGSWLTVV.

The CDR3 nucleotides are TGTGCCTGGAGCCCCGCCCGGGGTGCCGGGGAGCTGTTTTTT. Translated, it gives CAWSPARGAGELFF. The V gene is TRBV30, the J gene TRBJ2-2; perhaps TRBD2 as D (5 bases). CDR1 and CDR2 from the germline V gene are GTSNPN and SVGIG (reference sequence). Trimming removed 3 bases at V and 6 bases at J, with 14 bases between. The CDR3 is made up of 14 amino acids.

The genes are TRBV25-1 and TRBJ2-3; 11 bases map to TRBD2. Per germline, CDR1 MGHDK and CDR2 SYGVNS. J lost 6 bases, V lost 1 base, and 6 bases had no gene match. The CDR3 spans 16 residues. Here the CDR3 reads CASSESRASGRDTQYF. CDR3 DNA: TGTGCCAGCAGTGAATCCAGGGCTAGCGGGAGGGATACGCAGTATTTT.

V usage is TRBV7-9 and J usage is TRBJ2-1; the D gene is possibly TRBD1 (6 bases). Trimming shortened V by 2 bases and J by 7 bases, and 18 bases separated the two germline ends. Germline V gene data show CDR1 as SEHNR and CDR2 as FQNEAQ (reference sequence). The CDR3 runs to 16 residues. CDR3 region: CASSLLGAGAANEQFF. CDR3 coding DNA: TGTGCCAGCAGCTTATTGGGGGCAGGGGCGGCGAATGAGCAGTTCTTC.

This sequence joins TRBV11-3 and TRBJ2-1, with TRBD2 matching over 8 bases. The V gene end was trimmed by 5 bases and the J gene end by 1 base; junction bases not matched to a gene: 4. Germline V gene data show CDR1 as SGHNT and CDR2 as YENEEA. This CDR3 comprises 15 residues. CDR3 protein: CASSRSGISYNEQFF. The CDR3 nucleotides are TGTGCCAGCAGCCGTAGCGGGATTTCCTACAATGAGCAGTTCTTC.

J is TRBJ1-1 and V is TRBV6-5, with TRBD1 matching over 8 bases. The CDR3 has 12 residues. J was trimmed by 11 bases and V by 5 bases; bases with no gene match: 7. Germline V gene lookup returns CDR1 MNHEY and CDR2 SVGAGI. The CDR3 spells CASSPTTGAAFF. In DNA, the CDR3 is TGTGCCAGCAGTCCTACGACAGGGGCCGCTTTCTTT.

The chain recombines TRBV7-3 with TRBJ2-3, with 9 bases identical to TRBD2. The germline V gene has CDR1 SGHTA and CDR2 FQGTGA. The CDR3 loop spans 15 amino acids. V shed 0 bases and J 7 bases; nucleotides not matched to a gene: 5. In DNA, the CDR3 is TGTGCCAGCAGCTTAACGGTATCTAGCGGGAATACGCAGTATTTT. This codes for CASSLTVSSGNTQYF.

The chain recombines TRBV6-2 or TRBV6-3 with TRBJ2-5; 9 bases are a match to TRBD2. V was clipped by 5 bases and J by 5 bases; unmatched bases: 15. Germline V gene lookup returns CDR1 MNHEY and CDR2 SVGEGT. This CDR3 is built from 17 residues. CDR3 DNA sequence: TGTGCCAGCAGTCCGGGCCCTCTAGCGGGAATGCGGGAGACCCAGTACTTC. Amino acids: CASSPGPLAGMRETQYF.

The chain is built from TRBV6-4 and TRBJ2-1; 7 nucleotides line up with TRBD2. J lost 7 bases, V lost 2 bases, and 14 bases had no gene match. Germline CDR1 MRHNA, CDR2 SNTAGT. The CDR3 is 17 residues long. For the CDR3, the DNA is TGTGCCAGCAGTGACGGCCTCAATAGCGGGCTTTGGAATGAGCAGTTCTTC. Amino acid sequence: CASSDGLNSGLWNEQFF.

About this clone itself: One base away lies a much larger clone, so this may be a sequencing read error. The genes are TRBV6-2 or TRBV6-3 and TRBJ1-1; D uncertain. The V end lost 3 bases, the J end lost 1 base, and 6 bases lay between the germline ends. Germline CDR1 is MNHEY and CDR2 is SVGEGT. This CDR3 has 13 amino acids. The chain's CDR3 is CASSYQENTEAFF. The CDR3 DNA follows: TGTGCCAGCAGTTATCAGGAGAACACTGAAGCTTTCTTT.

This clone has only a few counts. This chain joins TRBV2 and TRBJ1-6, with D unclear. The V gene lost 2 bases and the J gene lost 5 bases, with 10 bases spanning the gap. The length of the CDR3 is 15 residues. CDR1 and CDR2 from the germline V gene are SNHLY and FYNNEI. CDR3 residues: CASSETDPNNSPLHF. In nucleotides, the CDR3 is TGTGCCAGCAGTGAAACAGATCCTAATAATTCACCCCTCCACTTT.

The chain links TRBV5-1 to TRBJ2-7; D might be TRBD2 (6 bases). V lost 0 bases to trimming and J lost 9 bases, with 13 bases between them. Per germline, CDR1 SGHRS and CDR2 YFSETQ. This CDR3 region has 13 residues. CDR3 nucleotide sequence: TGCGCCAGCAGCTTGGCCGGGAGAAGTAGGCAGTACTTC. Protein: CASSLAGRSRQYF.